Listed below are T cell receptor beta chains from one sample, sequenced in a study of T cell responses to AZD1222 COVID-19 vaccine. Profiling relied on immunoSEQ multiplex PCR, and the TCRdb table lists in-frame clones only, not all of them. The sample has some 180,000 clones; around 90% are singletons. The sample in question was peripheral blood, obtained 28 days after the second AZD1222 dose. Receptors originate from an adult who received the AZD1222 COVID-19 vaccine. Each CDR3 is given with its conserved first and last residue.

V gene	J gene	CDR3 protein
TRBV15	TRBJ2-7	CATRADTYEQYF
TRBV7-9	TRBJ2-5	CASSPGTLETQYF
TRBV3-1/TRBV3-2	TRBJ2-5	CASSHEETQYF
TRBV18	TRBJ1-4	CASSPTPSNEKLFF
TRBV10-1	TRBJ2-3	CASSERGQDTQYF
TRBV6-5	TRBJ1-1	CASSYSQGALEAFF
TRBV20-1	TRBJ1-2	CSASGQGGHGYTF
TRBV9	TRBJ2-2	CASSEGLGGTGELFF
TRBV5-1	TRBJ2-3	CASSLVLQGYGKADTQYF
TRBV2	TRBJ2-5	CASRDPLGGQETQYF
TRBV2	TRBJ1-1	CASSEAPSHTEAFF
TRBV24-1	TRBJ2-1	CATNTGGSYNEQFF